The next 23 T cell receptor beta chains were all read from a single sample in a study of beta chain features in type 1 diabetes (dated by TCRdb to 2017 to 2018). Receptor libraries were prepared by the immunoSEQ multiplex PCR assay. All of the isolated RNA was reverse transcribed with the High Capacity cDNA Reverse Transcription Kit, so expressed TCRB transcripts were sequenced. Sourced from immuneACCESS, this table was stored by TCRdb with only in-frame sequences that have V and J called. A share of the clones is absent; for the studies checked, an unresolved V gene accounts for under half, and the remainder has no known explanation. In all, the sample holds 250,000 to 350,000 clones, and 9.5% to 12% of those were seen once. The ten largest clones add up to roughly 0.014% of the sample. Material: naive CD4+ T cells from blood. The sample's cell subset or site label, in plain terms: true naive CD4+ T cells. These receptors were collected from a woman younger than 45 in good health.

This clone came up a few times. This sequence joins TRBV28 and TRBJ2-7, with TRBD2 identical over 12 bases. This CDR3 comprises 14 residues. V shed 6 bases, J shed 5 bases, and the junction held 5 bases outside the gene matches. Germline assignment: CDR1 MDHEN and CDR2 SYDVKM. Here the CDR3 reads CASSPTSGSHEQYF. Here the CDR3 DNA reads TGTGCCAGCAGCCCGACTAGCGGGAGTCACGAGCAGTACTTC.

The gene calls are TRBV29-1 and TRBJ2-7, with 8 bases aligning to TRBD2. The CDR3 consists of 16 residues. V gave up 2 bases and J gave up 6 bases; unmatched junction bases: 15. The germline gives CDR1 SQVTM, CDR2 ANQGSEA. CDR3 coding DNA: TGCAGCGTTGAAAGGGGCGTAGCGGGGTCTACCGGCGAGCAGTACTTC. Translated, it gives CSVERGVAGSTGEQYF.

The sample holds a few counts of this clone. V gene TRBV7-2 combines with J gene TRBJ2-2; D is possibly TRBD1 (5 bases). The germline CDR1 and CDR2 sequences are SGHTA and FQGNSA. This CDR3 is built from 15 residues. V lost 3 bases and J lost 2, with 10 bases in between. CDR3 region: CASSFHQGNTGELFF. CDR3 DNA sequence: TGTGCCAGCAGCTTCCACCAGGGCAACACCGGGGAGCTGTTTTTT.

This clone appeared a few times. The V and J genes are TRBV7-2 and TRBJ2-7; 13 positions match TRBD2. V gave up 5 bases and J gave up 4 bases; unmatched junction bases: 5. This CDR3 region has 15 residues. Germline loops: CDR1 SGHTA, CDR2 FQGNSA. DNA for the CDR3: TGTGCCAGCAGCGGGACTAGCGGGATTGAGTACGAGCAGTACTTC. Amino acids: CASSGTSGIEYEQYF. Looking up the rest from reference TRBV7-2 and TRBJ2-7 gives the full variable domain: GAGVSQSPSNKVTEKGKDVELRCDPISGHTALYWYRQSLGQGLEFLIYFQGNSAPDKSGLPSDRFSAERTGGSVSTLTIQRTQQEDSAVYLCASSGTSGIEYEQYFGPGTRLTVT.

The rearrangement joins TRBV19 to TRBJ2-2; D possibly corresponds to TRBD1 (6 bases). Germline CDR1 and CDR2: LNHDA and SQIVND (reference sequence). The CDR3 runs 15 residues. Trimming removed 8 bases at V and 4 bases at J, with 17 bases between. CDR3 sequence (DNA): TGTGCCAGTGGGATAATAGGGGGTAGCACCGGGGAGCTGTTTTTT. Its translation: CASGIIGGSTGELFF. The entire variable domain, with the rest obtained from reference TRBV19 and TRBJ2-2, is as follows: DGGITQSPKYLFRKEGQNVTLSCEQNLNHDAMYWYRQDPGQGLRLIYYSQIVNDFQKGDIAEGYSVSREKKESFPLTVTSAQKNPTAFYLCASGIIGGSTGELFFGEGSRLTVL.

Details on this clone: Distinct nucleotide sequences in the sample also encode this CDR3. The chain links TRBV5-1 to TRBJ2-3; weak D call: TRBD1 (5 bases). The CDR3 length is 15 residues. Looked up from germline, CDR1 is SGHRS and CDR2 is YFSETQ. V lost 0 bases to trimming and J lost 0 bases, with 8 bases between them. CDR3 DNA sequence: TGCGCCAGCAGCTTGGGGCAGGGTAGCACAGATACGCAGTATTTT. Its translation: CASSLGQGSTDTQYF.

The chain uses TRBV5-6 and TRBJ2-7, with 14 bases identical to TRBD2. This CDR3 spans 15 amino acids. CDR1 is SGHDT, CDR2 YYEEEE, per germline. Losses at the gene ends were 2 bases for V and 6 bases for J; bases not matched to a gene: 4. CDR3 in amino acids: CASSFGLAGGLEQYF. Written as DNA, the CDR3 is TGTGCCAGCAGCTTCGGACTAGCGGGAGGTCTCGAGCAGTACTTC. The full variable domain, with the rest looked up from reference TRBV5-6 and TRBJ2-7, is DAGVTQSPTHLIKTRGQQVTLRCSPKSGHDTVSWYQQALGQGPQFIFQYYEEEERQRGNFPDRFSGHQFPNYSSELNVNALLLGDSALYLCASSFGLAGGLEQYFGPGTRLTVT.

This clone was seen more than once but under ten times. The chain is built from TRBV7-2 and TRBJ2-7, with D hard to call. This CDR3 is built from 12 residues. Germline V CDR1 and CDR2: SGHTA, FQGNSA. The V end was cut by 5 bases, the J end by 4 bases, with 9 bases between. The CDR3 loop reads CASSTRFYEQYF. The CDR3 DNA sequence: TGTGCCAGCAGCACCAGATTTTACGAGCAGTACTTC.

This clone came up a few times. The gene calls are TRBV7-2 and TRBJ1-2, with D uncertain. This CDR3 has 16 amino acids. V was pared by 0 bases and J by 1 base, with 12 bases between. The germline V gene has CDR1 SGHTA and CDR2 FQGNSA. CDR3 sequence reads: CASSLAAPGNNYGYTF. CDR3 DNA: TGTGCCAGCAGCTTAGCGGCTCCTGGCAATAACTATGGCTACACCTTC.

V gene TRBV7-2 combines with J gene TRBJ2-7; a weak D match, TRBD1 (5 bases). CDR3 length: 15 residues. The germline CDR1 and CDR2 sequences are SGHTA and FQGNSA. V lost 1 base to trimming and J lost 2 bases, with 12 bases between them. CDR3 nucleotide sequence: TGTGCCAGCAGCTTAGGGGCAGGGCAAGCCTACGAGCAGTACTTC. Residues: CASSLGAGQAYEQYF.

The sample holds a few counts of this clone. The J gene is TRBJ2-7, the V gene TRBV28; the D is unclear. V was cut by 6 bases and J by 1 base, with 10 bases left in between. This CDR3 is built from 13 residues. CDR1 MDHEN and CDR2 SYDVKM come from the germline V gene. CDR3 region: CASRPTESYEQYF. The CDR3 DNA is TGTGCCAGCAGACCTACAGAGTCCTACGAGCAGTACTTC.

In this sample, this clone turned up a few times. The chain recombines TRBV10-3 with TRBJ2-1, with 7 bases lining up with TRBD2. This CDR3 contains 13 residues. Germline CDR1 and CDR2: ENHRY and SYGVKD. The V segment lost 7 bases and the J segment 7 bases; nucleotides outside the gene matches: 7. The chain's CDR3 is CAITRGLGNEQFF. In DNA form, the CDR3 reads TGTGCCATCACCAGAGGACTAGGGAATGAGCAGTTCTTC.

This clone was counted only a few times. The chain carries TRBV18 and TRBJ1-1, with 11 bases aligning to TRBD1. This CDR3 spans 16 amino acids. V was pared by 1 base and J by 4 bases, with 5 bases of the junction left unmatched. The germline gives CDR1 KGHSH, CDR2 LQKENI. CDR3 DNA: TGTGCCAGCTCACCACTTGGACAGGGGGCGGGCACTGAAGCTTTCTTT. Translating it yields CASSPLGQGAGTEAFF.

The chain carries TRBV4-3 and TRBJ2-7; 7 bases line up with TRBD2. J was trimmed by 0 bases and V by 0 bases; bases with no gene match: 5. The CDR3 loop spans 16 amino acids. From germline, CDR1 is LGHNA and CDR2 YSLEER. Here the CDR3 reads CASSQDGGRDSYEQYF. DNA of the CDR3: TGCGCCAGCAGCCAAGACGGAGGGAGGGACTCCTACGAGCAGTACTTC.

This clone was found a few times. The chain joins TRBV6-5 to TRBJ2-1; D perhaps matches TRBD1 (6 bases). Trimming removed 5 bases from V and 10 bases from J, with 15 bases in between. Germline CDR1 MNHEY, CDR2 SVGAGI. This CDR3 has 13 amino acids. CDR3 bases: TGTGCCAGCAGTGCCCTACAGGGATGGGAGCAGTTCTTC. It encodes CASSALQGWEQFF.

CDR3 loop: CASSGGSEYEQYF. CDR3 nucleotides: TGCGCCAGCAGCGGGGGGTCAGAATACGAGCAGTACTTC. The V gene is TRBV5-1, the J gene TRBJ2-7; D possibly corresponds to TRBD2 (6 bases). Germline V lookup: CDR1 SGHRS, CDR2 YFSETQ. V lost 4 bases to trimming and J lost 4 bases, with 12 bases between them. There are 13 residues in the CDR3. Filled out from reference TRBV5-1 and TRBJ2-7, the complete variable domain reads KAGVTQTPRYLIKTRGQQVTLSCSPISGHRSVSWYQQTPGQGLQFLFEYFSETQRNKGNFPGRFSGRQFSNSRSEMNVSTLELGDSALYLCASSGGSEYEQYFGPGTRLTVT.

The gene calls are TRBV29-1 and TRBJ1-2; weak D call: TRBD1 (6 bases). CDR3 length equals 17 residues. Trimming removed 6 bases at V and 1 base at J, with 24 bases between. Germline CDR1 SQVTM, CDR2 ANQGSEA. The CDR3 bases are TGCAGCGTGGGCCTCGGGGGGCGAGGAGTACTTAACTATGGCTACACCTTC. Translation: CSVGLGGRGVLNYGYTF.

The chain recombines TRBV29-1 with TRBJ2-5; D remains unclear. The germline gives CDR1 SQVTM, CDR2 ANQGSEA. V was pared by 1 base and J by 3 bases, with 6 bases between. The CDR3 runs to 12 residues. CDR3 region: CSVEGSEETQYF. CDR3 DNA: TGCAGCGTTGAAGGGAGCGAAGAGACCCAGTACTTC.

The chain employs TRBV5-1 and TRBJ2-7; 7 bases fit TRBD2. Losses at the gene ends were 0 bases for V and 7 bases for J; bases not matched to a gene: 7. CDR1 and CDR2 (germline): SGHRS, YFSETQ. This CDR3 is 14 amino acids long. The chain's CDR3 is CASSLDGRLGEQYF. The CDR3 DNA sequence: TGCGCCAGCAGCTTGGACGGGAGGCTGGGGGAGCAGTACTTC.

V usage is TRBV7-8 and J usage is TRBJ2-7; 11 bases align to TRBD1. Germline V gene lookup returns CDR1 SGHVS and CDR2 FQNEAQ. V shed 5 bases, J shed 3 bases, and the junction held 6 bases outside the gene matches. This CDR3 is built from 15 residues. The CDR3 here is CASSTAGTGGYEQYF. As DNA, the CDR3 is TGTGCCAGCAGCACAGCCGGGACAGGGGGCTACGAGCAGTACTTC.

The CDR3 sequence: CASSSLDRSYEQYF. The CDR3 DNA reads as TGTGCCAGCAGTTCGCTGGACAGGTCTTACGAGCAGTACTTC. The chain has TRBV27 and TRBJ2-7; 7 nucleotides match TRBD1. The CDR3 consists of 14 residues. Germline CDR1 and CDR2: MNHEY and SMNVEV (reference sequence). J was trimmed by 4 bases and V by 4 bases; bases with no gene match: 7.

The chain couples TRBV28 to TRBJ1-4; TRBD1 is a possible D gene (6 bases). The germline V and J ends were trimmed by 6 bases and 3 bases, with 11 bases remaining between them. Germline lookup yields CDR1 MDHEN and CDR2 SYDVKM. The CDR3 consists of 14 residues. CDR3 sequence reads: CASSLDRSNEKLFF. CDR3 coding DNA: TGTGCCAGCAGCTTGGACAGATCTAATGAAAAACTGTTTTTT.

This sequence joins TRBV7-2 and TRBJ2-1, with a weak D call TRBD2 (6 bases). The CDR3 has 16 residues. Trimming cost V 5 bases and J 0 bases, with 14 bases left between them. CDR1 is SGHTA and CDR2 is FQGNSA in the germline V gene. CDR3 DNA: TGTGCCAGCAGCATGGGACTCCAGAGCTCCTACAATGAGCAGTTCTTC. Amino acid sequence: CASSMGLQSSYNEQFF.